Shown below are 11 T cell receptor beta chains from a single sample sequenced in a study of blood T cell repertoires in COVID-19. The repertoire was sequenced with immunoSEQ multiplex PCR; TCRdb's copy has only in-frame clones and lacks some. Of several thousand clones detected, around four fifths appear once; the ten largest clones hold roughly a sixth. The specimen sequenced was peripheral blood. These receptors all stem from a human donor in a cohort sampled during active COVID-19.

This chain connects TRBV2 to TRBJ2-7, with 8 bases lining up with TRBD2. The CDR3 has 15 amino acids. V gave up 4 bases and J gave up 4 bases; unmatched junction bases: 9. Germline assignment: CDR1 SNHLY and CDR2 FYNNEI. CDR3 sequence: CASSGVLADPYEQYF. CDR3 DNA: TGTGCCAGCAGTGGAGTACTAGCGGACCCATACGAGCAGTACTTC.

The chain combines TRBV5-4 with TRBJ1-2; D uncertain. This CDR3 comprises 12 residues. Trimming removed 4 bases from V and 8 bases from J, with 12 bases in between. Germline assignment: CDR1 SGHNT and CDR2 YYREEE (reference sequence). CDR3 residues: CASSPGLGGYTF. The DNA of the CDR3 is TGTGCCAGCAGCCCCGGTCTGGGCGGCTACACCTTC.

The sample holds a few counts of this clone. The chain has TRBV28 and TRBJ2-7, with TRBD2 matching over 11 bases. CDR3 length: 16 amino acids. Germline lookup yields CDR1 MDHEN and CDR2 SYDVKM. V was pared by 7 bases and J by 2 bases, with 10 bases of the junction left unmatched. The CDR3 here is CASTPWSSGRTYEQYF. DNA for the CDR3: TGTGCCAGCACCCCTTGGTCTAGCGGGAGGACCTACGAGCAGTACTTC.

The chain couples TRBV4-3 to TRBJ2-7, with a weak D call TRBD2 (5 bases). Trimming stripped 3 bases from V and 2 bases from J, with 14 bases between. CDR3 length equals 15 residues. The germline V gene has CDR1 LGHNA and CDR2 YSLEER. The CDR3 loop is CASSHGRGDAYEQYF. The CDR3 DNA reads as TGCGCCAGCAGCCATGGCCGGGGAGACGCCTACGAGCAGTACTTC.

This clone is categorized as medium-sized (0.01 to 0.1%). The V call is TRBV7-9, the J call TRBJ2-5, with 7 bases lining up with TRBD1. Per germline, CDR1 SEHNR and CDR2 FQNEAQ (reference sequence). The trim removed 1 base at V and 5 bases at J, leaving 10 bases unmatched. The CDR3 runs to 16 residues. This CDR3 is CASSLVIGGDGETQYF. The DNA of the CDR3 is TGTGCCAGCAGCTTAGTTATAGGGGGCGATGGGGAGACCCAGTACTTC.

The V and J genes are TRBV19 and TRBJ1-1; D possibly corresponds to TRBD1 (6 bases). The CDR3 is 14 residues long. Germline values: CDR1 LNHDA, CDR2 SQIVND (reference sequence). Trimming shortened V by 7 bases and J by 5 bases, and 17 bases separated the two germline ends. CDR3 in DNA: TGTGCCAGTACCTGGGGTCGGGGGGCTACTGAAGCTTTCTTT. Translating it yields CASTWGRGATEAFF.

By proportion, this clone is large (0.1 to 1%). The V and J genes are TRBV13 and TRBJ2-7; possible D gene TRBD1, 5 bases. Trimming took 3 bases from V and 2 from J, leaving 8 bases between them. Germline CDR1 PRHDT, CDR2 FYEKMQ (reference sequence). This CDR3 contains 13 residues. CDR3 amino acids: CASSLGRAYEQYF. The CDR3 coding sequence is TGTGCCAGCAGCTTGGGCAGGGCCTACGAGCAGTACTTC.

This chain links TRBV6-2 or TRBV6-3 with TRBJ1-2, with D possibly matching TRBD1 (6 bases). CDR1 is MNHEY and CDR2 is SVGEGT in the germline V gene. V dropped 0 bases and J dropped 6 bases, with 14 bases sitting between them. The CDR3 is made up of 15 amino acids. The CDR3 DNA is TGTGCCAGCAGTTACTCGAATCTGGCAGGGGATGGCTACACCTTC. Encoded protein: CASSYSNLAGDGYTF.

This clone is medium-sized in the sample. This rearrangement joins TRBV2 to TRBJ2-1; D is uncertain. The CDR3 is 14 residues long. V gave up 2 bases and J gave up 8 bases, with 13 bases separating them. Germline CDR1 reads SNHLY; CDR2 reads FYNNEI. The CDR3, as DNA: TGTGCCAGCAGTGAATGGGTTGCGGTGGATGAGCAGTTCTTC. Translation gives CASSEWVAVDEQFF.

V is TRBV7-9 and J is TRBJ2-3; 7 bases line up with TRBD2. V lost 5 bases, J lost 5 bases, and 10 bases stayed unmatched. Germline V gives CDR1 SEHNR, CDR2 FQNEAQ (reference sequence). The CDR3 runs to 15 residues. CDR3 protein: CASSVLAAQIDTQYF. Here the CDR3 DNA reads TGTGCCAGCAGCGTCCTAGCGGCCCAAATAGATACGCAGTATTTT. Complete variable domain (other parts from reference TRBV7-9 and TRBJ2-3): DTGVSQNPRHKITKRGQNVTFRCDPISEHNRLYWYRQTLGQGPEFLTYFQNEAQLEKSRLLSDRFSAERPKGSFSTLEIQRTEQGDSAMYLCASSVLAAQIDTQYFGPGTRLTVL.

This clone was observed once. This rearrangement joins TRBV19 to TRBJ1-4; no reliable D call. CDR1 and CDR2 from the germline V gene are LNHDA and SQIVND (reference sequence). The ends were cut back, 3 bases at V and 0 bases at J, with 5 bases in the middle. The CDR3 runs 14 residues. The CDR3 DNA follows: TGTGCCAGTAGTATGGGAGCAACTAATGAAAAACTGTTTTTT. Translated: CASSMGATNEKLFF. Based on the CDR3 plus reference TRBV19 and TRBJ1-4, the full variable domain is DGGITQSPKYLFRKEGQNVTLSCEQNLNHDAMYWYRQDPGQGLRLIYYSQIVNDFQKGDIAEGYSVSREKKESFPLTVTSAQKNPTAFYLCASSMGATNEKLFFGSGTQLSVL.